The rows below give T cell receptor beta chains drawn from one sample of a study of T cell responses to AZD1222 COVID-19 vaccine. TCRdb's table, derived via immunoSEQ multiplex PCR, lists solely in-frame clones and lacks some. The table lists roughly 84,000 clones, 75% to 90% of them singletons, with over 10% in the top ten. The material sequenced was peripheral blood, taken 28 days after the second AZD1222 dose. The source of these receptors is an adult who received the AZD1222 COVID-19 vaccine. The CDR3 runs from the conserved cysteine through the conserved F or W. A D gene is named only where the DNA matches it firmly. Part of the rows lack a size; the others show once, few, many or a class for expanded clones.

>.|TRBV4-3|TRBJ2-4|TRBD2
CASSQDTSGGNIQYF
TGCGCCAGCAGCCAAGATACTAGCGGGGGGAACATTCAGTACTTC
>.|TRBV9|TRBJ1-1|.
CASSPQGQVNTEAFF
TGTGCCAGCAGCCCTCAGGGGCAGGTGAACACTGAAGCTTTCTTT
>.|TRBV4-3|TRBJ1-4|.
CASSHGQGPEKLFF
TGCGCCAGCAGCCATGGGCAGGGACCGGAAAAACTGTTTTTT
>.|TRBV4-3|TRBJ1-4|TRBD1
CASSRDRGGGLFF
TGCGCCAGCAGCCGTGACAGGGGTGGAGGACTGTTTTTT
>once|TRBV4-3|TRBJ2-1|.
CASSQQHSSRNEQFF
TGCGCCAGCAGCCAACAACATAGTTCGAGAAATGAGCAGTTCTTC
>.|TRBV7-6|TRBJ1-2|TRBD1
CASSARQGPNYGYTF
TGTGCCAGCAGCGCCCGACAGGGGCCGAACTATGGCTACACCTTC
>.|TRBV28|TRBJ2-1|TRBD2
CASSTEHLAGGYNEQFF
TGTGCCAGCAGCACAGAACATCTAGCGGGGGGGTACAATGAGCAGTTCTTC
>.|TRBV12-5|TRBJ1-5|TRBD1
CASGPQGWEPQHF
TGTGCTAGTGGCCCACAGGGGTGGGAGCCCCAGCATTTT
>.|TRBV9|TRBJ2-1|.
CASSPAEGTYNEQFF
TGTGCCAGCAGCCCAGCGGAGGGGACCTACAATGAGCAGTTCTTC
>.|TRBV6-2/TRBV6-3|TRBJ1-5|TRBD1
CASSYETGTVSNQPQHF
TGTGCCAGCAGTTACGAGACAGGGACCGTCAGCAATCAGCCCCAGCATTTT
>.|TRBV19|TRBJ2-1|TRBD1
CASKRGDRVNEQFF
TGTGCCAGTAAGCGAGGGGACAGGGTAAATGAGCAGTTCTTC
>.|TRBV12-3/TRBV12-4|TRBJ2-7|TRBD1
CASSRTGYYEQYF
TGTGCCAGCAGTCGGACAGGGTACTACGAGCAGTACTTC
>.|TRBV10-3|TRBJ1-4|TRBD1
CAIRGTGSEKLFF
TGTGCCATCAGGGGGACAGGGAGTGAAAAACTGTTTTTT